Listed below are T cell receptor beta chains from one sample, sequenced in a study of CD8 T cells in ankylosing spondylitis. TCRdb passed the 5' RACE reads through MiXCR, listing each CDR3 protein once. The table has approximately 220,000 distinct CDR3 sequences, approximately 24% seen once. Sequenced input: blood, either unsorted or a sorted T cell fraction (not recorded which). These receptor sequences come from a male donor with ankylosing spondylitis or in good health (not recorded which). Each CDR3 is given with its conserved first and last residue. The D gene is left open where the match is weak. Clone size is stated in some rows and not others, as once, few, many or a class when expanded.

cdr3_aa cdr3_nt clone_size j_call d_call v_call
CASSYPGTTGYRETQYF TGTGCCAGCAGTTACCCGGGGACTACGGGATACCGGGAGACCCAGTACTTC many TRBJ2-5 TRBD2 TRBV6-5
CASSPRQGSGNTIYF TGTGCCAGCAGCCCCCGACAGGGGTCTGGAAACACCATATATTTT . TRBJ1-3 TRBD1 TRBV4-2
CSASGRVAGYTF TGCAGTGCTAGTGGCAGGGTGGCTGGCTACACCTTC once TRBJ1-2 . TRBV20-1
CASTETGIREQYF TGTGCCAGCACCGAAACTGGGATCCGCGAGCAGTACTTC many TRBJ2-7 . TRBV5-6
CSAQDSPTDTQYF TGCAGTGCCCAGGACAGCCCCACAGATACGCAGTATTTT few TRBJ2-3 . TRBV20-1
CASSFITGGEAPLHF TGTGCCAGCAGTTTTATTACAGGGGGCGAGGCACCCCTCCACTTT few TRBJ1-6 TRBD1 TRBV27
CASSQAGTSNQPQHF TGCGCCAGCAGCCAGGCGGGGACTAGCAATCAGCCCCAGCATTTT many TRBJ1-5 . TRBV5-1
CASSIEGVGPYEQYF TGTGCCAGCAGTATTGAGGGGGTAGGCCCCTACGAGCAGTACTTC few TRBJ2-7 . TRBV12-3/TRBV12-4
CAISLDGRSYEQYF TGTGCCATCAGCTTGGACGGACGATCCTACGAGCAGTACTTC . TRBJ2-7 . TRBV10-3
CASSPRSLSTDTQYF TGTGCCAGCAGCCCCCGAAGCTTAAGCACAGATACGCAGTATTTT many TRBJ2-3 . TRBV11-1
CSVWDLGTEAFF TGCAGCGTGTGGGACCTCGGCACTGAAGCTTTCTTT . TRBJ1-1 . TRBV29-1
CASSLRGNNEQFF TGTGCCAGCAGCTTACGCGGGAACAATGAGCAGTTCTTC many TRBJ2-1 . TRBV7-2